These 11 T cell receptor beta chains were sequenced from one sample in a study of blood T cells in healthy people across ages. Combining a sample-barcoded 5' primer with a J-beta primer mix, a second PCR ran for about 6 to 11 cycles. TCRdb called the 5' RACE reads again in MiXCR, with one record for every CDR3 protein. The table lists hundreds of thousands of distinct CDR3 sequences, over 40% of them singletons. The sample taken for sequencing was blood. Receptor source: a woman aged 80 or over in good health.

The V and J genes are TRBV4-1 and TRBJ2-5, with D tentatively TRBD1 or TRBD2 (5 bases each). The DNA end is more similar to TRBJ2-7, so the J call may be wrong. The CDR3 totals 15 residues. Germline V gene sequence: CDR1 MGHRA, CDR2 YSYEKL. In nucleotides, the CDR3 is TGCGCCAGCAGCCAGTGGAAAGGGACCTCCTACGAGCAGTACTTC. Residues: CASSQWKGTSYEQYF.

The table lists this clonotype with a count of one. A read error is possible here, since a much larger clone lies one base away. The chain combines TRBV3-1 with TRBJ1-2, with TRBD1 matching over 7 bases. This CDR3 comprises 13 residues. The germline V gene encodes CDR1 LGHDT and CDR2 YNNKEL (reference sequence). CDR3 loop: CASNQSGGYGYTF. The CDR3 DNA sequence: TGTGCCAGCAACCAATCAGGGGGCTATGGCTACACCTTC.

The chain uses TRBV29-1 and TRBJ2-1, with D tentatively TRBD1 or TRBD2 (5 bases each). The germline V gene encodes CDR1 SQVTM and CDR2 ANQGSEA. Between the trimmed V and J ends, which lost 2 bases and 0 bases, there was a span of 14 bases. There are 16 residues in the CDR3. Here the CDR3 reads CSVETGSVISYNEQFF. The CDR3 nucleotides are TGCAGCGTTGAAACAGGTAGCGTAATCTCCTACAATGAGCAGTTCTTC.

The V call is TRBV29-1, the J call TRBJ2-1, with no clear D. The CDR3 spans 12 residues. Germline CDR1 is SQVTM and CDR2 is ANQGSEA. V was cut by 2 bases and J by 6 bases, with 8 bases left in between. CDR3 nucleotide sequence: TGCAGCGTTGAAAGGTTTTCCAATGAGCAGTTCTTC. It yields the protein CSVERFSNEQFF.

This clonotype has a count of ten or more. V usage is TRBV28 and J usage is TRBJ2-7; no clear D. The CDR3 runs to 13 residues. Trimming took off 2 bases at V and 1 base at J, with 6 bases between the two ends. Germline V gene lookup returns CDR1 MDHEN and CDR2 SYDVKM. The CDR3 region is CASSLRPSYEQYF. The DNA for the CDR3 is TGTGCCAGCAGTTTAAGGCCGTCCTACGAGCAGTACTTC. Filled out from reference TRBV28 and TRBJ2-7, the complete variable domain reads DVKVTQSSRYLVKRTGEKVFLECVQDMDHENMFWYRQDPGLGLRLIYFSYDVKMKEKGDIPEGYSVSREKKERFSLILESASTNQTSMYLCASSLRPSYEQYFGPGTRLTVT.

Of note for this clonotype: Its ends do not fully match the called genes, so a read error is possible. V and J are TRBV12-3 or TRBV12-4 and TRBJ1-2; D remains unclear. This CDR3 region has 13 residues. The DNA for the CDR3 is TGTGCCAGCAGTGTAGCCCGGTCCTTTGGCTACACCTTC. Translation gives CASSVARSFGYTF.

This clonotype was detected ten times or more. The rearrangement uses TRBV29-1 and TRBJ2-3; a possible D gene is TRBD1 (6 bases). V dropped 7 bases and J dropped 0 bases, with 17 bases sitting between them. CDR1 and CDR2 (germline): SQVTM, ANQGSEA. The CDR3 is 15 residues long. CDR3 nucleotides: TGCAGCGCATCGAACAGGGTTTGGAGCACAGATACGCAGTATTTT. Translation gives CSASNRVWSTDTQYF.

Written as DNA, the CDR3 is TGTGCCATCAGTGAGTCGAGCGGGGGGGCAGATACGCAGTATTTT. It specifies CAISESSGGADTQYF. The chain recombines TRBV10-3 with TRBJ2-3, with 10 bases lining up with TRBD2. There are 15 residues in the CDR3. Germline CDR1 reads ENHRY; CDR2 reads SYGVKD. The junction had 1 base not matched to a gene; V was cut back by 0 bases and J by 4 bases.

As for this clonotype: A much more abundant neighbour one base away suggests this may be a read error. The CDR3 protein is CSVAVGGSSYNEQFF. CDR3 bases: TGCAGCGTTGCCGTAGGCGGGAGCTCCTACAATGAGCAGTTCTTC. The chain combines TRBV29-1 with TRBJ2-1, with TRBD2 matching over 7 bases. Germline V gives CDR1 SQVTM, CDR2 ANQGSEA. J gave up 0 bases and V 4 bases, and 6 bases lay outside the gene matches. The CDR3 loop spans 15 amino acids.

Points on this clonotype: A much larger clone lies a single base off, so this may be a read error. The chain uses TRBV27 and TRBJ2-5; 7 nucleotides match TRBD2. Losses at the gene ends were 7 bases for V and 11 bases for J; bases not matched to a gene: 19. This CDR3 comprises 15 residues. Germline lookup yields CDR1 MNHEY and CDR2 SMNVEV (reference sequence). The CDR3 is CASKEAGLQRNEQYF. For the CDR3, the DNA is TGTGCCAGCAAAGAGGCGGGACTACAGCGCAATGAGCAGTACTTC.

The chain combines TRBV5-1 with TRBJ2-1; perhaps TRBD2 as D (5 bases). Trimming cost V 2 bases and J 10 bases, with 13 bases left between them. Germline CDR1 reads SGHRS; CDR2 reads YFSETQ. The CDR3 contains 13 residues. CDR3 nucleotide sequence: TGCGCCAGCAGCTTAACGGGGTACGGGGAGCAGTTCTTC. Its protein product is CASSLTGYGEQFF.